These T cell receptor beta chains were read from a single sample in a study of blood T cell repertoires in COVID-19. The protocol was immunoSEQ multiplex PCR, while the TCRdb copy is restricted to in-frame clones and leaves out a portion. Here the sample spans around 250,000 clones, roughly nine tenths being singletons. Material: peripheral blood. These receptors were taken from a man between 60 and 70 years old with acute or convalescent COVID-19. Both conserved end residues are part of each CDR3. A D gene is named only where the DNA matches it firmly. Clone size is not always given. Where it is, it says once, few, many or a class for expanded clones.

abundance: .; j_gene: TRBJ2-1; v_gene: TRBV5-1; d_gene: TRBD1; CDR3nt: TGCGCCAGCAGCCTAGGACAGGGGATCGGTGAGCAGTTCTTC; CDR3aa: CASSLGQGIGEQFF
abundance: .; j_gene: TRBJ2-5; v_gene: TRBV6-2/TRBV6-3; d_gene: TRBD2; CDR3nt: TGTGCCAGCAGCCCGGGACTAGCGGGACCCTACGGCCAGTACTTC; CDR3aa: CASSPGLAGPYGQYF
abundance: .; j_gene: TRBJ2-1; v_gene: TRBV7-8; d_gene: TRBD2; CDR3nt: TGTGCCAGCAGCTTGCCGGGGACTACTTACAATGAGCAGTTCTTC; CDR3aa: CASSLPGTTYNEQFF
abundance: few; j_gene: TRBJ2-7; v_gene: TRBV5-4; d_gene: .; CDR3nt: TGTGCCAGCAGCCTGGCAGGGGTAGGCGAGCAGTACTTC; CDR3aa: CASSLAGVGEQYF
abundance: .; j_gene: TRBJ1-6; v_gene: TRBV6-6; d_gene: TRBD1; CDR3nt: TGTGCCAGCAGACCCGGACAGGCCAATTCACCCCTCCACTTT; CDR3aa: CASRPGQANSPLHF
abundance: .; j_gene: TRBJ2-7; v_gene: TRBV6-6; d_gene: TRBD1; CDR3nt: TGTGCCAGCAGCCGGGACAGGGGTTACGAGCAGTACTTC; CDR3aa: CASSRDRGYEQYF
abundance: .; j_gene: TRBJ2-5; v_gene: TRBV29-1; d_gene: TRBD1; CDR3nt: TGCAGCGTCACCTGGACAGGACAAGAGACCCAGTACTTC; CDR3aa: CSVTWTGQETQYF
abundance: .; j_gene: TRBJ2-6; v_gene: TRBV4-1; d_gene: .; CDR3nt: TGCGCCAGCAGCAGAGGAGACAGGTATACTTCTGGGGCCAACGTCCTGACTTTC; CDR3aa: CASSRGDRYTSGANVLTF
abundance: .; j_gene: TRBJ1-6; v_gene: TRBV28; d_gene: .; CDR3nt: TGTGCCAGCTCCGGTGAGGGCTGGAATTCACCCCTCCACTTT; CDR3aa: CASSGEGWNSPLHF
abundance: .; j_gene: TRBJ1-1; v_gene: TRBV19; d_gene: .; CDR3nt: TGTGCCAGTCGACCTGGCCAGGGTCATGAAGCTTTCTTT; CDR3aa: CASRPGQGHEAFF
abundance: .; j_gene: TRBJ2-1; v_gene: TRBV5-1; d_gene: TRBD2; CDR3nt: TGCGCCAGCAGCTACACGGGACTAGCGGGAGGGACCTTGCCCTACAATGAGCAGTTCTTC; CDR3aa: CASSYTGLAGGTLPYNEQFF
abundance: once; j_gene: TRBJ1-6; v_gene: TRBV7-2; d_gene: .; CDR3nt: TGTGCCAGCAGCCCCAGATATAGGTCGGCGGGATCACCCCTCCACTTT; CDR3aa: CASSPRYRSAGSPLHF
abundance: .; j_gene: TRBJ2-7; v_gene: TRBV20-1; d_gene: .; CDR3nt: TGCAGTGGAGGAGCCGGGGAGCAGTACTTC; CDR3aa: CSGGAGEQYF
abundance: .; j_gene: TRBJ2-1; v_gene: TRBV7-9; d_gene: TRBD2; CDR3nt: TGTGCCAGCAGCTTGCGGGGGGAGATAGACAATGAGCAGTTCTTC; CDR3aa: CASSLRGEIDNEQFF
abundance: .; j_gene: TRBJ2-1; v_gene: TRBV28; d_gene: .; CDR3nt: TGTGCCAGCCAAAAGCGGACCCCGGGATTTGAGCAGTTCTTC; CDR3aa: CASQKRTPGFEQFF
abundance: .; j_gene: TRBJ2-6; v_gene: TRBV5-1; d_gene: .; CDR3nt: TGCGCCAGCAGTGAGAGTGCTGGGGCCAACGTCCTGACTTTC; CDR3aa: CASSESAGANVLTF
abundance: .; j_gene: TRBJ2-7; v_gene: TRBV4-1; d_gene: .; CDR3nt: TGCGCCAGCAGCCAAGGCGGCGGAACCTACGAGCAGTACTTC; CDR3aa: CASSQGGGTYEQYF
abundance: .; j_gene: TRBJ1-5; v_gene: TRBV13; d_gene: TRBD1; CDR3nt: TGTGCCAGCAGCTCTCACAGGGGCCTCAATCAGCCCCAGCATTTT; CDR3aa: CASSSHRGLNQPQHF
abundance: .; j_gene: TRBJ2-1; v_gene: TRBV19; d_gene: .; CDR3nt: TGTGCCAGTAGTTATCGGGTAGTGGGCAATGAGCAGTTCTTC; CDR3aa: CASSYRVVGNEQFF